These 9 T cell receptor beta chains were all obtained from the same sample, sequenced in a study of blood T cell repertoires in COVID-19. This table comes from immunoSEQ multiplex PCR, and its TCRdb copy is limited to in-frame clones, with some not included. Altogether over 130,000 clones are present, more than 60% being singletons, with the ten largest covering around 17%. Sequenced: peripheral blood. All receptors come from a middle-aged man with acute or convalescent COVID-19.

The V and J genes are TRBV5-1 and TRBJ2-3; 7 bases fit TRBD2. The V gene end was trimmed by 2 bases and the J gene end by 4 bases; junction bases not matched to a gene: 7. The germline gives CDR1 SGHRS, CDR2 YFSETQ. The CDR3 has 15 amino acids. The CDR3 DNA sequence: TGCGCCAGCAGCTTTCGAGGGAGGGAGGCAGATACGCAGTATTTT. It encodes CASSFRGREADTQYF.

The chain joins TRBV7-9 to TRBJ1-1; TRBD1 aligns across 7 bases. The V and J ends lost 5 bases and 0 bases, in that order; junction bases with no gene match: 9. Germline CDR1 and CDR2: SEHNR and FQNEAQ (reference sequence). This CDR3 has 16 amino acids. CDR3: CASSPDREWMNTEAFF. CDR3 sequence (DNA): TGTGCCAGCAGCCCAGACAGGGAGTGGATGAACACTGAAGCTTTCTTT.

The CDR3 here is CASSPGQGGYGYTF. The CDR3 DNA reads TGCGCCAGCAGCCCGGGACAGGGGGGCTATGGCTACACCTTC. V gene TRBV5-1 combines with J gene TRBJ1-2; 11 bases map to TRBD1. In germline, CDR1 is SGHRS, CDR2 YFSETQ. The V gene end was trimmed by 4 bases and the J gene end by 4 bases; junction bases not matched to a gene: 3. The CDR3 consists of 14 residues.

CDR3 in DNA: TGTGCCAGCTTGCAGCAAGAGACCCAGTACTTC. As protein: CASLQQETQYF. The J gene is TRBJ2-5, the V gene TRBV2; no clear D. Trimming left V 8 bases short and J 2 bases short, with 6 bases between. The CDR3 length is 11 residues. Germline values: CDR1 SNHLY, CDR2 FYNNEI.

This chain joins TRBV4-1 and TRBJ2-2; D perhaps matches TRBD1 (5 bases). Germline assignment: CDR1 MGHRA and CDR2 YSYEKL. Trimming cost V 6 bases and J 6 bases, with 14 bases left between them. The CDR3 covers 14 residues. CDR3 DNA: TGCGCCAGCAGTTTCCTGCAGGGATCCGGGGAGCTGTTTTTT. This sequence encodes CASSFLQGSGELFF.

The rearrangement links TRBV19 to TRBJ1-1, with a possible D match to TRBD1 (6 bases). CDR3 length equals 16 residues. The V gene lost 5 bases and the J gene lost 1 base, with 17 bases spanning the gap. Germline V CDR1 and CDR2: LNHDA, SQIVND (reference sequence). CDR3 in DNA: TGTGCCAGTAGTGCCCGCAGGGGAATAGCGAACACTGAAGCTTTCTTT. Its translation: CASSARRGIANTEAFF.

The count of this clone is one. The gene calls are TRBV9 and TRBJ2-2; possibly TRBD1 for D (5 bases). Looked up from germline, CDR1 is SGDLS and CDR2 is YYNGEE. CDR3 length: 16 residues. V lost 0 bases to trimming and J lost 6 bases, with 15 bases between them. CDR3 sequence (DNA): TGTGCCAGCAGCGTAGGTTATCAGGGTAAATCCGGGGAGCTGTTTTTT. It encodes CASSVGYQGKSGELFF. Supplemented by reference TRBV9 and TRBJ2-2, the full variable domain reads DSGVTQTPKHLITATGQRVTLRCSPRSGDLSVYWYQQSLDQGLQFLIQYYNGEERAKGNILERFSAQQFPDLHSELNLSSLELGDSALYFCASSVGYQGKSGELFFGEGSRLTVL.

This clone was seen a single time. The gene calls are TRBV3-1 (or the pseudogene TRBV3-2) and TRBJ2-4; possible D gene TRBD1, 5 bases. The V and J ends lost 0 bases and 0 bases respectively, with 12 bases between them. The CDR3 has 17 amino acids. From germline, CDR1 is LGHDT and CDR2 YNNKEL (reference sequence). CDR3 nucleotide sequence: TGTGCCAGCAGCCAAGAAAGGACACACCTAGCCAAAAACATTCAGTACTTC. It codes for CASSQERTHLAKNIQYF.

The table lists this clone with a count of one. The V call is TRBV6-4, the J call TRBJ1-5; 8 bases fit TRBD1. Germline CDR1 and CDR2: MRHNA and SNTAGT. This CDR3 comprises 21 residues. The V and J ends lost 1 base and 1 base, in that order; junction bases with no gene match: 18. The DNA of the CDR3 is TGTGCCAGCAGTGACTTAGAAACGCCGGACAGGGCAAGATTAAGCAATCAGCCCCAGCATTTT. This encodes CASSDLETPDRARLSNQPQHF.